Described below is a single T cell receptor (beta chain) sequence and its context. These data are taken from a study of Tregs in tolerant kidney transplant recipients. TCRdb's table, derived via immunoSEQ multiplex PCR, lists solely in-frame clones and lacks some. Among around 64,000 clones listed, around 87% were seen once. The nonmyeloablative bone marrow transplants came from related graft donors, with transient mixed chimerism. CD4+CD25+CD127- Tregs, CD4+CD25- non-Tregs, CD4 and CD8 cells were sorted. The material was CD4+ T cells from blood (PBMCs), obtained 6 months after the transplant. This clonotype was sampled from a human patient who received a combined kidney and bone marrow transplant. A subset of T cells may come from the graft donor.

The chain's CDR3 is CASSPSLNGGETQYF. The CDR3 region has the DNA TGCGCCAGCAGCCCGAGTTTAAATGGCGGGGAGACCCAGTACTTC. The chain links TRBV5-1 to TRBJ2-5; D perhaps matches TRBD2 (5 bases). Per the germline V gene, CDR1 is SGHRS and CDR2 is YFSETQ. The V gene lost 4 bases and the J gene lost 5 bases, with 18 bases spanning the gap. The CDR3 covers 15 residues.